This note documents a single T cell receptor beta chain sequence. The data were obtained in a study of blood T cell repertoires in COVID-19. Study in general: Samples came from the United States, Italy and Spain, spanning acute and convalescent COVID-19. T cells, B-cell-depleted T cells, or PBMCs supplied cDNA or gDNA.

In the source study's methods: Reference gene primer amplification gave nucleated cell count estimates. Method: immunoSEQ multiplex PCR; TCRdb's copy keeps in-frame clones and lacks some. The V and J calls and clone size are taken from that table; D and trimming were inferred from the DNA. Of about 140,000 clones listed, about 79% are singletons. CDR3 length: 17 amino acids. V was shortened by 7 bases and J by 4 bases, with 26 bases between the two germline ends. Germline V CDR1 and CDR2: MNHEY, SMNVEV (reference sequence). The chain uses TRBV27 and TRBJ2-7, with a weak D call TRBD1 (7 bases). The clonotype originates from a woman at least 80 years old with active or convalescent COVID-19. The source material was peripheral blood. CDR3 DNA sequence: TGTGCCAGCACCCCCCGTGCGAGCAGGGGGGTTGCTTACGAGCAGTACTTC. This codes for CASTPRASRGVAYEQYF.